This TCR beta chain was recorded in a study of blood T cells in healthy people across ages. Study-wide results and caveats: PBMC samples, being unsorted, prevented any conclusive comparison of naive and antigen-experienced cells.

V was cut by 5 bases and J by 3 bases, with 14 bases left in between. The germline gives CDR1 SNHLY, CDR2 FYNNEI. This CDR3 has 15 residues. Then a second PCR, running about 7 to 11 cycles, was carried out with a sample-barcoded 5' primer and a J-beta primer mix. MiXCR, run by TCRdb on the 5' RACE reads, gives a single entry per CDR3 protein. The sample lists 1.5 million to 2 million distinct CDR3 sequences, about two fifths occurring once. In the case of this clonotype: Its antigen is unidentified.

Samples each yielded at least 6 micrograms of total RNA. The origin of this receptor is a human donor in good health. V gene TRBV2 combines with J gene TRBJ2-1, with D tentatively TRBD2 (5 bases). Sequencing used blood. The CDR3 sequence: CASSRTEDLYNEQFF. CDR3 nucleotides: TGTGCCAGCAGTCGGACGGAGGACCTCTACAATGAGCAGTTCTTC.